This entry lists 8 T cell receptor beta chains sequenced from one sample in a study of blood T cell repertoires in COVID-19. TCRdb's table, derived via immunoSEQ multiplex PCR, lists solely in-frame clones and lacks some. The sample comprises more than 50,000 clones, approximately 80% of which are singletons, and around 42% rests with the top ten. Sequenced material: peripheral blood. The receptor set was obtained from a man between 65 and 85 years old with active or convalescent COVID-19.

The DNA for the CDR3 is TGTGCCAGCAGTGTGACAGCCTTATCGAATCAGCCCCAGCATTTT. Protein sequence: CASSVTALSNQPQHF. The V call is TRBV2, the J call TRBJ1-5, with D tentatively TRBD1 (5 bases). Trimming pared 4 bases from V and 4 bases from J, leaving 14 bases between. The V gene's germline CDR1 is SNHLY and CDR2 FYNNEI. This CDR3 contains 15 residues.

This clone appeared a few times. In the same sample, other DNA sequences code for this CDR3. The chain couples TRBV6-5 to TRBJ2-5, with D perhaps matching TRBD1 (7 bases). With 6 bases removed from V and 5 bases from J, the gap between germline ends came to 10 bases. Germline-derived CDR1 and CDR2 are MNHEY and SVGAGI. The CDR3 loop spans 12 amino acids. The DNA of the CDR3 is TGTGCCAGCAGACAGGGGAGGGAGACCCAGTACTTC. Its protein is CASRQGRETQYF.

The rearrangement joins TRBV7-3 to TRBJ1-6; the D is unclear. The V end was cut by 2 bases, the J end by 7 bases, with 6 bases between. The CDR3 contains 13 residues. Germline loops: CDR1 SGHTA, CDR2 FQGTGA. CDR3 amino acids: CASSLYQNSPLHF. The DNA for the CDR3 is TGTGCCAGCAGCTTATACCAGAATTCACCCCTCCACTTT.

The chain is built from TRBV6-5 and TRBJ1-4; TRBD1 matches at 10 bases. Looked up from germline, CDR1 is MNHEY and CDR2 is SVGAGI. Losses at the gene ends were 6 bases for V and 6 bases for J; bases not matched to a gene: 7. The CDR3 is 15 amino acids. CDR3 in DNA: TGTGCCAGCAGCGTAACCGGGACAGGGGATGAAAAACTGTTTTTT. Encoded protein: CASSVTGTGDEKLFF.

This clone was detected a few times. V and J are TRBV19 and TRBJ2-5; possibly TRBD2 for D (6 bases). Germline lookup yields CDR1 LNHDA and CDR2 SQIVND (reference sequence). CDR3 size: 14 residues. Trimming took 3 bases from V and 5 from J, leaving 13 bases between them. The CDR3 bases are TGTGCCAGTAGTATCCGACTAGACGCTGAGACCCAGTACTTC. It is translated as CASSIRLDAETQYF.

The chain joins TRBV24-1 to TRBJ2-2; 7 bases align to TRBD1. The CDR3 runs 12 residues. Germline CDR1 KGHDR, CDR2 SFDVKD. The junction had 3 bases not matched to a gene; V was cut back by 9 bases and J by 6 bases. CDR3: CATGGQAGELFF. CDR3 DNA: TGTGCCACCGGCGGACAGGCCGGGGAGCTGTTTTTT.

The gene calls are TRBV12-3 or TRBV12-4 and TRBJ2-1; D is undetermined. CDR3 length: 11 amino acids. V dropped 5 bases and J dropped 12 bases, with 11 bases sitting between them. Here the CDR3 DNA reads TGTGCCAGCAGTGCCGTTTCAGGGCAGTTCTTC. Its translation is CASSAVSGQFF.

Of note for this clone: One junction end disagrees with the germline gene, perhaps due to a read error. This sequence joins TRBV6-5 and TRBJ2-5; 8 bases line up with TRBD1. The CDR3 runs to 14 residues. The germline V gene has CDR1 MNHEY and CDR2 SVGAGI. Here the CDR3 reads CASSTDRGQGTQYF. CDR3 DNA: TGTGCCAGCAGTACAGACAGGGGCCAAGGGACCCAGTACTTC.